This T cell receptor (beta chain) was identified in a study of blood T cell repertoires in COVID-19. About the research overall: The study drew acute and convalescent COVID-19 samples from the United States, Italy and Spain. The cDNA or gDNA used as material had been derived from T cells, B-cell-depleted T cells, or PBMCs.

In the original analysis: Nucleated cell counts were estimated from reference gene primer amplification. Only in-frame clones appear in the TCRdb table, and some are missing; sequencing was by immunoSEQ multiplex PCR. V and J calls and clone size are as listed in that table; D and trimming were resolved from the DNA. Of about 330,000 clones listed, almost 85% are singletons. V was clipped by 7 bases and J by 2 bases, with 11 bases between them. Germline V lookup: CDR1 SQVTM, CDR2 ANQGSEA. This CDR3 comprises 12 residues. The receptor was isolated from a human donor in a cohort sampled during active COVID-19. The sequencing input was peripheral blood. This rearrangement joins TRBV29-1 to TRBJ2-5, with D possibly being TRBD2 (5 bases). The DNA for the CDR3 is TGCAGCGCCTCGGACTGGCAAGAGACCCAGTACTTC. Protein product: CSASDWQETQYF.